Listed below are T cell receptor beta chains from one sample, sequenced in a study of shared clonotypes between healthy human individuals. Generated by immunoSEQ multiplex PCR, the TCRdb table keeps only in-frame clones and is missing some. The data hold roughly 660,000 clones, with roughly 91% observed a single time. Sequencing input: memory CD8+ T cells from PBMCs. The receptors derive from a man aged 18 to 30 in good health. Some clones in this sample may be carry-over from other donors' samples. CDR3s include the opening cysteine and the closing phenylalanine or tryptophan. The order of the fields is CDR3 DNA, CDR3 protein, V gene, J gene, D gene, clone size. The D gene is left open where the match is weak. Size values are once, few and many counts, or a class for expanded clones, and some rows have none.

TGTGCCTGGAGTGTACGGGTCGGGGCTTACAATGAGCAGTTCTTC	CAWSVRVGAYNEQFF	TRBV30	TRBJ2-1	.	.
TGTGCCAGCAGTTCCCCGTTGGAGGCCGCGAACACCGGGGAGCTGTTTTTT	CASSSPLEAANTGELFF	TRBV28	TRBJ2-2	.	.
TGTGCCAGCAGCCAGGGGGCGCCTGGGGCCAACGTCCTGACTTTC	CASSQGAPGANVLTF	TRBV14	TRBJ2-6	.	.
TGTGCCAGCAGCTTATACTTTTTGGGCAAATCCTACAATGAGCAGTTCTTC	CASSLYFLGKSYNEQFF	TRBV7-6	TRBJ2-1	.	.
TGTGCCAGTAGTCGGGTGACAGGGGGGCTTTTTGTCCACGAGCAGTACTTC	CASSRVTGGLFVHEQYF	TRBV19	TRBJ2-7	TRBD1	once
TGTGCCAGCAGCCCATTTGGGACTCGGGGCACAGATACGCAGTATTTT	CASSPFGTRGTDTQYF	TRBV7-6	TRBJ2-3	.	.
TGTGCCACCAGCAGAACACAGGGCCACGGGCAGCCCCAGCATTTT	CATSRTQGHGQPQHF	TRBV15	TRBJ1-5	.	.
TGCGCCAGCCGGGGGCCTGAGGGTTCACCCCTCCACTTT	CASRGPEGSPLHF	TRBV4-3	TRBJ1-6	.	.
TGTGCCAGCAGTGAAATGGGTCTGGTTCGAAACTATGGCTACACCTTC	CASSEMGLVRNYGYTF	TRBV2	TRBJ1-2	.	.
TGTGCCAGCAGCCTAAGGGACAGGCCGTGTGGCACCGGGGAGCTGTTTTTT	CASSLRDRPCGTGELFF	TRBV21-1	TRBJ2-2	.	once
TGTGCCAGCAGCCCATGGGACAGAAGCTCCTACGAGCAGTACTTC	CASSPWDRSSYEQYF	TRBV7-2	TRBJ2-7	TRBD1	.
TGTGCCAGCAGCGGCCGGGACAGGGTGGCCGATACGCAGTATTTT	CASSGRDRVADTQYF	TRBV9	TRBJ2-3	TRBD1	.
TGTGCCAGCAGCTGGCAAGGGTCCGGTTTGGAGCAGTACTTC	CASSWQGSGLEQYF	TRBV5-4	TRBJ2-7	.	.
TGTGCCAGCAGCGGAGGGGACCGCGTCAATGAGCAGTTCTTC	CASSGGDRVNEQFF	TRBV9	TRBJ2-1	.	.
TGTGCCACCGCGTCCAGGGGATCGGACACTGAAGCTTTCTTT	CATASRGSDTEAFF	TRBV15	TRBJ1-1	.	.
TGTGCCAGTAGTATATCCCAAGGAGCCTACGAGCAGTACTTC	CASSISQGAYEQYF	TRBV19	TRBJ2-7	.	once
TGCGCCAGCAGCCAAGCTTCAGGAGACTATGGCTACACCTTC	CASSQASGDYGYTF	TRBV4-3	TRBJ1-2	.	.
TGTGCCAGCAGCCTCGGGAGAGACACATCATACGAGCAGTACTTC	CASSLGRDTSYEQYF	TRBV4-2	TRBJ2-7	.	once
TGTGCCAGCAGCCCTTTAGCGGGAGGGGAAGTATCCTACGAGCAGTACTTC	CASSPLAGGEVSYEQYF	TRBV4-2	TRBJ2-7	TRBD2	.
TGTGCCACCACGGCCCGGGAGAGGGATACGCAGTATTTT	CATTARERDTQYF	TRBV19	TRBJ2-3	.	.
TGTGCCAGCAGTCCTGACAGCACTGAAGCTTTCTTT	CASSPDSTEAFF	TRBV6-6	TRBJ1-1	.	.
TGTGCCAGCAGGTCTATCTCAAATGAGCAGTTCTTC	CASRSISNEQFF	TRBV11-2	TRBJ2-1	.	.
TGTGCCAGCAGCGACAGCGACTCCTACGAGCAGTACTTC	CASSDSDSYEQYF	TRBV7-3	TRBJ2-7	.	.
TGTGCCAGCAGCTTGTTTACGGTACCAAGCTCCTACAATGAGCAGTTCTTC	CASSLFTVPSSYNEQFF	TRBV5-6	TRBJ2-1	.	.
TGCGCCAGCAGGCTAAGCTCCTACAATGAGCAGTTCTTC	CASRLSSYNEQFF	TRBV10-1	TRBJ2-1	.	.
TGTGCCAGCAGTTTAGGGACAGTCGACGATGAGCAGTTCTTC	CASSLGTVDDEQFF	TRBV27	TRBJ2-1	TRBD1	.
TGTGCCAGCAGCTTAGGAGGGGGCAGAGTCTACGAGCAGTACTTC	CASSLGGGRVYEQYF	TRBV7-8	TRBJ2-7	TRBD1	.
TGTGCCAGCAGCTTCTACCCTCAAAACAGGCGAAGCAATGAGCAGTTCTTC	CASSFYPQNRRSNEQFF	TRBV7-9	TRBJ2-1	.	.
TGTGCCAGCAGCGCAGTGGGGGGTGGCAAAAACATTCAGTACTTC	CASSAVGGGKNIQYF	TRBV7-9	TRBJ2-4	.	.
TGTGCCAGCAGCCCTTTACCGGTAGGCCCCGAGCGGCACCATGAAAAACTGTTTTTT	CASSPLPVGPERHHEKLFF	TRBV28	TRBJ1-4	.	.
TGTGCCAGCAGCCAAACTAGCGGGAGCTCCTACGAGCAGTACTTC	CASSQTSGSSYEQYF	TRBV5-6	TRBJ2-7	TRBD2	.
TGTGCCAGCAGTCGAGGCTTTTCCTACAATGAGCAGTTCTTC	CASSRGFSYNEQFF	TRBV6-4	TRBJ2-1	.	.
TGTGCCAGCAGCTTAGGGTTGGCAGGGAACGGCTACACCTTC	CASSLGLAGNGYTF	TRBV7-9	TRBJ1-2	.	few
TGCAGTGCGCGGACAGGGAATGGCTACACCTTC	CSARTGNGYTF	TRBV20-1	TRBJ1-2	TRBD1	.
TGTGCCAGCAGTCCCGGTGAGCGGGTGGGTGAGCAGTTCTTC	CASSPGERVGEQFF	TRBV27	TRBJ2-1	.	.
TGTGCCAGCAGCTCAGGGGAGGGACGGGCAGATACGCAGTATTTT	CASSSGEGRADTQYF	TRBV13	TRBJ2-3	.	.
TGCAGCGTTGAAGGGAGGGCTGACACTGAAGCTTTCTTT	CSVEGRADTEAFF	TRBV29-1	TRBJ1-1	.	.
TGTGCCAGCAGTTTAAAGCCCTGGAACGAGCAGTACTTC	CASSLKPWNEQYF	TRBV28	TRBJ2-7	.	.
TGCGCCAGCAGCCAAGTGGGGGGAACTAGCTACGAGCAGTACTTC	CASSQVGGTSYEQYF	TRBV4-1	TRBJ2-7	.	.
TGCAGCGTTGCTGCAGGGGCCACCGGGTTTGATACGCAGTATTTT	CSVAAGATGFDTQYF	TRBV29-1	TRBJ2-3	.	.